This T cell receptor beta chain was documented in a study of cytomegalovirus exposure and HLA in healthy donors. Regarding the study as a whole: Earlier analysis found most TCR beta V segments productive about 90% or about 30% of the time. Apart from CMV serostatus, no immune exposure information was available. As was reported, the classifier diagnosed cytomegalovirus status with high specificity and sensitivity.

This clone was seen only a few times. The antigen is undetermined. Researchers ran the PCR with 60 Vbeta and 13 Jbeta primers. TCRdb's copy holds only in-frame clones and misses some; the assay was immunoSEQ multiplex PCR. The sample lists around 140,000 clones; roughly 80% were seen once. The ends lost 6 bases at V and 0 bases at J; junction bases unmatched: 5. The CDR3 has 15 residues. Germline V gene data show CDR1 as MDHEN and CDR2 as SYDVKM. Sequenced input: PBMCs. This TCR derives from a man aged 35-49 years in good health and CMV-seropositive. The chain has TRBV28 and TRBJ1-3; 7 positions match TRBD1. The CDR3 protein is CASSRGDISGNTIYF. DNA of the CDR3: TGTGCCAGCAGCAGGGGGGATATCTCTGGAAACACCATATATTTT.